These 24 T cell receptor beta chains were sequenced from one sample in a study of radiotherapy plus CTLA-4 blockade in lung cancer. Generated by immunoSEQ multiplex PCR, the TCRdb table keeps only in-frame clones and is missing some. The table shows around 80,000 clones, with 74% occurring only once. The source was peripheral blood, collected from a patient treated with radiotherapy plus ipilimumab. Source of these receptors: a human donor with non-small cell lung cancer whose response to radiotherapy plus ipilimumab could not be evaluated.

This clone came up a few times. The CDR3 DNA reads as TGCAGTGCTAGGAACGGGTATGGCTACACCTTC. The encoded protein is CSARNGYGYTF. J is TRBJ1-2 and V is TRBV20-1; D not resolved. V was cut by 3 bases and J by 5 bases, with 7 bases left in between. CDR1 DFQATT and CDR2 SNEGSKA come from the germline V gene (reference sequence). This CDR3 is 11 amino acids long.

This chain links TRBV9 with TRBJ1-1, with no clear D. The CDR3 spans 11 residues. With 7 bases removed from V and 5 bases from J, the gap between germline ends came to 9 bases. CDR1 and CDR2 (germline): SGDLS, YYNGEE. CDR3 amino acids: CASVSVTEAFF. CDR3 DNA: TGTGCCAGCGTGTCGGTGACTGAAGCTTTCTTT.

This clone came up a few times. The V call is TRBV19, the J call TRBJ2-5, with 9 bases matching TRBD1. In germline, CDR1 is LNHDA, CDR2 SQIVND (reference sequence). Trimming at V came to 7 bases and at J to 5 bases, leaving 14 bases not matched to a gene. The CDR3 has 16 residues. The CDR3 is CASTLGTGGQGETQYF. The CDR3 DNA is TGTGCCAGTACCCTAGGAACAGGAGGACAGGGGGAGACCCAGTACTTC.

This clone was counted once. V and J are TRBV5-1 and TRBJ2-7; a possible D gene is TRBD2 (6 bases). This CDR3 has 14 amino acids. Germline V gives CDR1 SGHRS, CDR2 YFSETQ. V dropped 3 bases and J dropped 0 bases, with 10 bases sitting between them. This chain's CDR3 is CASSSAGPSYEQYF. The CDR3 DNA sequence: TGCGCCAGCAGCTCTGCGGGGCCCTCCTACGAGCAGTACTTC.

J is TRBJ1-6 and V is TRBV6-5; no firm D call. The germline V gene has CDR1 MNHEY and CDR2 SVGAGI. V dropped 2 bases and J dropped 8 bases, with 10 bases sitting between them. The length of the CDR3 is 14 residues. The DNA of the CDR3 is TGTGCCAGCAGTTACCGGTCCACGGATTCACCCCTCCACTTT. Translation gives CASSYRSTDSPLHF.

The rearrangement uses TRBV2 and TRBJ2-2; D might be TRBD1 (5 bases). Trimming shortened V by 6 bases and J by 0 bases, and 8 bases separated the two germline ends. The CDR3 runs to 14 residues. CDR1 is SNHLY, CDR2 FYNNEI, per germline. CDR3 nucleotide sequence: TGTGCCAGCAGACAGGATCCGAACACCGGGGAGCTGTTTTTT. This encodes CASRQDPNTGELFF.

The chain couples TRBV28 to TRBJ1-1; D ambiguous. The V gene's germline CDR1 is MDHEN and CDR2 SYDVKM. The CDR3 consists of 13 residues. V was shortened by 7 bases and J by 5 bases, with 14 bases between the two germline ends. In nucleotides, the CDR3 is TGTGCCAGCACACGCAAACGGAGGACTGAAGCTTTCTTT. Translating gives CASTRKRRTEAFF.

The chain carries TRBV29-1 and TRBJ2-2; 12 nucleotides align to TRBD2. V shed 6 bases, J shed 7 bases, and the junction held 3 bases outside the gene matches. The CDR3 extends over 13 amino acids. The germline CDR1 and CDR2 sequences are SQVTM and ANQGSEA. The CDR3 sequence is CSVRTSGVGELFF. The CDR3 DNA follows: TGCAGCGTGAGGACTAGCGGGGTCGGGGAGCTGTTTTTT.

The CDR3 spells CASSSPAGTGGGVEQFF. Written as DNA, the CDR3 is TGTGCCAGTAGTTCTCCCGCCGGGACAGGGGGCGGGGTTGAGCAGTTCTTC. The rearrangement links TRBV19 to TRBJ2-1, with TRBD1 identical over 12 bases. The CDR3 is 17 amino acids. The ends lost 5 bases at V and 9 bases at J; junction bases unmatched: 14. The germline CDR1 and CDR2 sequences are LNHDA and SQIVND (reference sequence).

V usage is TRBV7-2 and J usage is TRBJ1-3; D gene ambiguous. Per germline, CDR1 SGHTA and CDR2 FQGNSA. Deletions cut 1 base from V and 1 base from J, with 11 bases between. The CDR3 has 16 residues. CDR3 coding DNA: TGTGCCAGCAGCTTAGGGGCTCTTGAGTCTGGAAACACCATATATTTT. It codes for CASSLGALESGNTIYF. Using reference TRBV7-2 and TRBJ1-3 for the parts outside the CDR3, the full variable domain is GAGVSQSPSNKVTEKGKDVELRCDPISGHTALYWYRQSLGQGLEFLIYFQGNSAPDKSGLPSDRFSAERTGGSVSTLTIQRTQQEDSAVYLCASSLGALESGNTIYFGEGSWLTVV.

The V and J genes are TRBV25-1 and TRBJ1-3; D is perhaps TRBD1 (6 bases). The CDR3 contains 16 residues. Germline loops: CDR1 MGHDK, CDR2 SYGVNS. Trimming removed 6 bases at V and 1 base at J, with 16 bases between. The CDR3, as DNA: TGTGCCAGCAGCGGCGGACAGATCGCATCTGGAAACACCATATATTTT. It yields the protein CASSGGQIASGNTIYF.

The rearrangement uses TRBV18 and TRBJ2-6; TRBD1 matches at 7 bases. CDR1 and CDR2 from the germline V gene are KGHSH and LQKENI. The CDR3 runs 15 residues. Trimming took 7 bases from V and 3 from J; bases not matched to a gene: 6. The CDR3 is CASFQTGLGANVLTF. The CDR3 DNA sequence: TGTGCCAGCTTCCAGACAGGGCTTGGGGCCAACGTCCTGACTTTC.

J is TRBJ2-3 and V is TRBV4-2; the match to TRBD2 covers 8 bases. The CDR3 sequence is 16 residues long. With 6 bases clipped from V and 4 bases from J, the junction kept 12 bases outside the gene matches. Germline V lookup: CDR1 LGHNA, CDR2 YNFKEQ. As DNA, the CDR3 is TGTGCCAGCAGTCCTCGAGTAAGCGGGAGTTCAGATACGCAGTATTTT. As protein: CASSPRVSGSSDTQYF.

The chain carries TRBV7-6 and TRBJ1-1; 8 bases match TRBD1. Looked up from germline, CDR1 is SGHVS and CDR2 is FNYEAQ. V trimming: 6 bases; J trimming: 5 bases; junction bases outside the gene matches: 5. The CDR3 spans 13 residues. The CDR3 nucleotides are TGTGCCAGCAGTCAAACAGGGGGAACTGAAGCTTTCTTT. Amino acid sequence: CASSQTGGTEAFF.

The chain joins TRBV6-5 to TRBJ2-1; 8 nucleotides agree with TRBD1. Germline V CDR1 and CDR2: MNHEY, SVGAGI. Unmatched junction bases numbered 7, after V lost 2 bases and J lost 7 bases. This CDR3 comprises 15 residues. The CDR3 DNA reads as TGTGCCAGCAGTTACCCCGCAGGGGGCCGTAATGAGCAGTTCTTC. It is translated as CASSYPAGGRNEQFF.

V gene TRBV7-8 combines with J gene TRBJ1-1; possible D gene TRBD1, 6 bases. This CDR3 is built from 13 residues. Trimming left V 5 bases short and J 6 bases short, with 13 bases between. Germline CDR1 SGHVS, CDR2 FQNEAQ. CDR3 nucleotide sequence: TGTGCCAGCAGCGAATACAGGGAAGCTGAAGCTTTCTTT. Amino acids: CASSEYREAEAFF.

The chain recombines TRBV6-4 with TRBJ2-3; unclear D gene. The length of the CDR3 is 13 residues. Trimming stripped 0 bases from V and 6 bases from J, with 7 bases between. In germline, CDR1 is MRHNA, CDR2 SNTAGT. This chain's CDR3 is CASSDSTWDTQYF. The CDR3 DNA reads TGTGCCAGCAGTGACTCGACTTGGGATACGCAGTATTTT.

This chain uses TRBV2 with TRBJ2-2; no definite D call. The CDR3 is made up of 16 amino acids. V was pared by 6 bases and J by 4 bases, with 18 bases between. Germline V gives CDR1 SNHLY, CDR2 FYNNEI. CDR3 coding DNA: TGTGCCAGCAGGACCGCCTTGGTTTCAGGCACCGGGGAGCTGTTTTTT. Amino acids: CASRTALVSGTGELFF.

This chain joins TRBV6-6 and TRBJ2-5; possibly TRBD1 for D (6 bases). CDR1 and CDR2 from the germline V gene are MNHNY and SVGAGI (reference sequence). This CDR3 is 16 amino acids long. With 4 bases removed from V and 1 base from J, the gap between germline ends came to 16 bases. The CDR3 here is CASSSVYRVTQETQYF. CDR3 sequence (DNA): TGTGCCAGCAGTTCCGTATACAGGGTGACCCAAGAGACCCAGTACTTC.

The table lists this clone with a few counts. The DNA of the CDR3 is TGTGCCAGCAGCCGAAGGGGCTACGAGCAGTACTTC. The encoded protein is CASSRRGYEQYF. This rearrangement joins TRBV6-6 to TRBJ2-7; D is perhaps TRBD1 (5 bases). This CDR3 is built from 12 residues. Germline V gene sequence: CDR1 MNHNY, CDR2 SVGAGI (reference sequence). Trimming shortened V by 6 bases and J by 3 bases, and 9 bases separated the two germline ends.

The chain has TRBV30 and TRBJ2-7; D remains ambiguous. The CDR3 runs to 15 residues. Germline CDR1 GTSNPN, CDR2 SVGIG (reference sequence). V was pared by 2 bases and J by 2 bases, with 16 bases between. The DNA for the CDR3 is TGTGCCTGGAGTACACCCCGGCAGGTGGCCTACGAGCAGTACTTC. Translated, it gives CAWSTPRQVAYEQYF.

This clone was found a few times. This chain links TRBV19 with TRBJ2-7; 12 bases agree with TRBD2. The CDR3 totals 13 residues. Unmatched junction bases numbered 3, after V lost 9 bases and J lost 3 bases. Germline lookup yields CDR1 LNHDA and CDR2 SQIVND (reference sequence). The CDR3 is CASSTSGSYEQYF. CDR3 coding DNA: TGTGCCAGCTCGACTAGCGGGAGCTACGAGCAGTACTTC. The whole variable domain, remainder taken from reference TRBV19 and TRBJ2-7, is DGGITQSPKYLFRKEGQNVTLSCEQNLNHDAMYWYRQDPGQGLRLIYYSQIVNDFQKGDIAEGYSVSREKKESFPLTVTSAQKNPTAFYLCASSTSGSYEQYFGPGTRLTVT.

In DNA, the CDR3 is TGTGCCAGCAGTTACGGGGCCGGCACTGAAGCTTTCTTT. Its protein is CASSYGAGTEAFF. The chain combines TRBV6-5 with TRBJ1-1; D perhaps matches TRBD1 (5 bases). Germline loops: CDR1 MNHEY, CDR2 SVGAGI. The CDR3 is made up of 13 amino acids. Deletions cut 2 bases from V and 4 bases from J, with 8 bases between.

The CDR3 loop reads CASSTDREQGYTF. The CDR3 DNA follows: TGCGCCAGCAGTACAGACAGGGAACAAGGCTACACCTTC. The chain joins TRBV10-2 to TRBJ1-2, with 7 nucleotides matching TRBD1. Germline V gene data show CDR1 as WSHSY and CDR2 as SAAADI. Losses at the gene ends were 5 bases for V and 8 bases for J; bases not matched to a gene: 8. The length of the CDR3 is 13 residues.